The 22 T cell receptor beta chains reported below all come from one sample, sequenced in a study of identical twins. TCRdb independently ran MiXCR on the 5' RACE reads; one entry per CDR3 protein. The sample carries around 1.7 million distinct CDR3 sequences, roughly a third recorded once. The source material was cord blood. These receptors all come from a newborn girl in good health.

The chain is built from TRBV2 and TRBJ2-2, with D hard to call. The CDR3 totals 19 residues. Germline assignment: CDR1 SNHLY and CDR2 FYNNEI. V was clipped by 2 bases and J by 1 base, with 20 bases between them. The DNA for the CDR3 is TGTGCCAGCAGTGAACTGATTCTATTAGGCCACCTGAACACCGGGGAGCTGTTTTTT. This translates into CASSELILLGHLNTGELFF.

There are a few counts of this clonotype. CDR3 residues: CASSQAGGTSSGNTIYF. Here the CDR3 DNA reads TGTGCCAGCAGCCAAGCGGGGGGTACGAGCTCTGGAAACACCATATATTTT. The gene calls are TRBV4-2 and TRBJ1-3; D perhaps matches TRBD1 (5 bases). V lost 1 base and J lost 0, with 13 bases in between. The germline V gene encodes CDR1 LGHNA and CDR2 YNFKEQ. The CDR3 runs 17 residues.

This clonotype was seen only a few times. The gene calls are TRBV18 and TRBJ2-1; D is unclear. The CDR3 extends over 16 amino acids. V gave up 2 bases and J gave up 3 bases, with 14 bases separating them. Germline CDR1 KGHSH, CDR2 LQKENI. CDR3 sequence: CASSPSRLDNYNEQFF. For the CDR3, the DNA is TGTGCCAGCTCACCATCGAGGCTAGACAACTACAATGAGCAGTTCTTC.

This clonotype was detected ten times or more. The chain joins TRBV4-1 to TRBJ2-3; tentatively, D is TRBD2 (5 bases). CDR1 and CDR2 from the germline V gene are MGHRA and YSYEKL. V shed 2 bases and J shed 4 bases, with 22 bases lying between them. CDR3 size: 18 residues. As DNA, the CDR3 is TGCGCCAGCAGCCAACTCCCTCCTGCGGGCCTTTTTGCAGATACGCAGTATTTT. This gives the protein CASSQLPPAGLFADTQYF.

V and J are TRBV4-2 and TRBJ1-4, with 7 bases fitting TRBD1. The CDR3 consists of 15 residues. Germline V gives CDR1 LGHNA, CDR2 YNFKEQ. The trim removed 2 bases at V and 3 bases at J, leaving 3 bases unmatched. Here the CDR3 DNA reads TGTGCCAGCAGCCAATTGACAGGGCCTAATGAAAAACTGTTTTTT. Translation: CASSQLTGPNEKLFF.

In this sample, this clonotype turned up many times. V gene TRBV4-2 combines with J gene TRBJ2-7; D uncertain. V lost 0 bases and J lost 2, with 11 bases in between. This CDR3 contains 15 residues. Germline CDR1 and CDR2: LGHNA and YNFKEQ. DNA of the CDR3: TGTGCCAGCAGCCAAGAACGGCAGCCAGCCTACGAGCAGTACTTC. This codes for CASSQERQPAYEQYF.

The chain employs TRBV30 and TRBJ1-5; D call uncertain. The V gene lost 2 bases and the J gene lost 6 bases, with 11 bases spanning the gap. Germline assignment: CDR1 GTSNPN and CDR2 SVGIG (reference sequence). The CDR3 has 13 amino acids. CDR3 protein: CAWSSGEVQPQHF. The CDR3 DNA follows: TGTGCCTGGAGTAGCGGGGAGGTTCAGCCCCAGCATTTT.

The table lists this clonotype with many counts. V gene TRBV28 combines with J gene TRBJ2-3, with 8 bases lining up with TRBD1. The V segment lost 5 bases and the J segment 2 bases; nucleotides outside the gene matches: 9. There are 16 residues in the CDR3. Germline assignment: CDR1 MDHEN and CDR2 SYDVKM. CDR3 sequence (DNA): TGTGCCAGCAGTAAAGCGGACAGGGCCAACACAGATACGCAGTATTTT. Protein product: CASSKADRANTDTQYF.

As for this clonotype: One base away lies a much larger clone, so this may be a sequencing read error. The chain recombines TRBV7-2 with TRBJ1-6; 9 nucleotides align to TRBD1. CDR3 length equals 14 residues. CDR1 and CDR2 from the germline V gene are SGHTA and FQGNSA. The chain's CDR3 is CASSEDRGNSPPHF. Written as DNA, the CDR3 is TGTGCCAGCAGTGAGGACAGGGGTAATTCACCCCCCCACTTT.

The CDR3 spells CSATRGISYEQYF. CDR3 coding DNA: TGCAGTGCTACCAGGGGAATTTCCTACGAGCAGTACTTC. The chain joins TRBV20-1 to TRBJ2-7; D is perhaps TRBD1 (6 bases). The germline V gene encodes CDR1 DFQATT and CDR2 SNEGSKA (reference sequence). This CDR3 is built from 13 residues. The V gene lost 4 bases and the J gene lost 1 base, with 11 bases spanning the gap.

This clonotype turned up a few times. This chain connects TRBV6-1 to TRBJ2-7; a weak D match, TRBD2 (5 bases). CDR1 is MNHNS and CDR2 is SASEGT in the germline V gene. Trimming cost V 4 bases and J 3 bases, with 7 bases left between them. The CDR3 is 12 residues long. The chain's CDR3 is CASSGENYEQYF. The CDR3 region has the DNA TGTGCCAGCAGTGGGGAGAACTACGAGCAGTACTTC.

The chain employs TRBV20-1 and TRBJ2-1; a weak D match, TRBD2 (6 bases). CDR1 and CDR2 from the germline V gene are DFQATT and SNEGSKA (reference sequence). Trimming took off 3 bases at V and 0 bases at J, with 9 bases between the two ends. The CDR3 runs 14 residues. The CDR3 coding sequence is TGCAGTGCTAGTGTCGGGGGCTCCTACAATGAGCAGTTCTTC. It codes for CSASVGGSYNEQFF.

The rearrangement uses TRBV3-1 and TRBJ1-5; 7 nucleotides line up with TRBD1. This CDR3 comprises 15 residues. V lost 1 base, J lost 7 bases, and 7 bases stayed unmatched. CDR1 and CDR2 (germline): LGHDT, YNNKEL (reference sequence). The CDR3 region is CASSQGYGDSQPQHF. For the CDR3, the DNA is TGTGCCAGCAGCCAAGGTTACGGGGACAGCCAGCCCCAGCATTTT.

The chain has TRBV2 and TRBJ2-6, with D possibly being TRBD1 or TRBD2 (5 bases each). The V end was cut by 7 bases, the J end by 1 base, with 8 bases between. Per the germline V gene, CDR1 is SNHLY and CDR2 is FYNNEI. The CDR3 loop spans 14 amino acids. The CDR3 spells CASMGVSGANVLTF. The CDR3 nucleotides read TGTGCCAGCATGGGGGTTTCTGGGGCCAACGTCCTGACTTTC.

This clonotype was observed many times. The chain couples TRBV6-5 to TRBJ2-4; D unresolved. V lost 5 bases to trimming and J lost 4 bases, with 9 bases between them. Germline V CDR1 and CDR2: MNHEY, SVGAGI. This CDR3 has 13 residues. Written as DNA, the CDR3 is TGTGCCAGCAGTCCCCCGTTGAAAAACATTCAGTACTTC. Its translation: CASSPPLKNIQYF.

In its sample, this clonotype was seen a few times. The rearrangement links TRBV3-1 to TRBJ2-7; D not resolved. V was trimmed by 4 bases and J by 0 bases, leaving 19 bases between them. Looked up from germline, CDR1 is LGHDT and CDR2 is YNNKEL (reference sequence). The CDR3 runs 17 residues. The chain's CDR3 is CASSLKPVPPSSYEQYF. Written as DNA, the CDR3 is TGTGCCAGCAGCCTCAAGCCGGTGCCCCCGAGCTCCTACGAGCAGTACTTC.

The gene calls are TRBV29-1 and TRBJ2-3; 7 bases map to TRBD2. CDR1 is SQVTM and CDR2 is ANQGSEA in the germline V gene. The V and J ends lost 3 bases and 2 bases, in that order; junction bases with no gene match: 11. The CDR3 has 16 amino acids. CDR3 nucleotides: TGCAGCGTTGACGGTTGGGGGAGGGCGGACACAGATACGCAGTATTTT. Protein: CSVDGWGRADTDTQYF.

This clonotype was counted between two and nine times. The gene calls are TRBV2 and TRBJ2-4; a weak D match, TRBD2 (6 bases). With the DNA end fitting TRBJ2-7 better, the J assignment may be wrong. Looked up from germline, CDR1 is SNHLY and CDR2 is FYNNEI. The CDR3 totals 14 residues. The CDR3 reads CATTRTLGGYEQYF. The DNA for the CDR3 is TGTGCCACTACCAGGACTTTGGGGGGCTACGAGCAGTACTTC.

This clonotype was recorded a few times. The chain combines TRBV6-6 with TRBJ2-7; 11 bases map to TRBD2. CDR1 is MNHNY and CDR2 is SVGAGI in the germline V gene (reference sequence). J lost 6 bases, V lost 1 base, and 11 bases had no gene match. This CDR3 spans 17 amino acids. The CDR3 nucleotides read TGTGCCAGCAGTTACTACGCCTCTAGCGGGAGGCCCAGCGAGCAGTACTTC. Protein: CASSYYASSGRPSEQYF.

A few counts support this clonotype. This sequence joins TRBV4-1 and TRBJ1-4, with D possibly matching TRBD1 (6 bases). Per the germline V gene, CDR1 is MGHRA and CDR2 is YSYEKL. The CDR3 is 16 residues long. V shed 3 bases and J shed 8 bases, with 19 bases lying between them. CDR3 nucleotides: TGCGCCAGCAGCCAGACAGGAGTTGTCCCCATGGAAAAACTGTTTTTT. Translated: CASSQTGVVPMEKLFF.

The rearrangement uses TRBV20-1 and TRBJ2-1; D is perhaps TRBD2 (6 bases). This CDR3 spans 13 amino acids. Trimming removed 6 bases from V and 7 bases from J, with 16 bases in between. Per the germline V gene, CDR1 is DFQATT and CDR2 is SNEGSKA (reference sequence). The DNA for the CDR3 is TGCAGTGCGTCTAGCGACCCTACTAATGAGCAGTTCTTC. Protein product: CSASSDPTNEQFF.

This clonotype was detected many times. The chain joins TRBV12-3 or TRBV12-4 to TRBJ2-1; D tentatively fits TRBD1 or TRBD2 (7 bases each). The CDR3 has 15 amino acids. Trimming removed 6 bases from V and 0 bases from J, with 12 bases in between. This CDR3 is CASRVRGGSYNEQFF. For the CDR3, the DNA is TGTGCCAGCAGAGTCAGGGGGGGCTCCTACAATGAGCAGTTCTTC.